This T cell receptor (beta chain) was documented in a study of T cell changes during pregnancy in multiple sclerosis. Data came from immunoSEQ multiplex PCR; TCRdb stores just in-frame clones and leaves some out. The sample holds fewer than 110,000 clones, 92% seen once. This CDR3 is 18 amino acids long. This specimen consisted of peripheral blood, obtained after pregnancy. This TCR came from a female donor with multiple sclerosis, enrolled in a pregnancy study. This chain links TRBV21-1 with TRBJ2-4; TRBD1, as called in the table, went unchecked against the DNA. TRBV21-1 is a pseudogene segment. CDR3 protein: CASSKAGQGWRAKNIQYF. The CDR3 DNA is TGTGCCAGCAGCAAAGCGGGACAAGGATGGAGAGCCAAAAACATTCAGTACTTC.